One sample yielded the 26 T cell receptor beta chains listed below, sequenced in a study of CD8 T cells in Susac syndrome (dated by TCRdb to between 2018 and 2021). To prepare the library, the immunoSEQ multiplex PCR assay was applied. RNA was extracted with the RNeasy kit and about 0.5 to 1 ug was reverse transcribed using random hexamers. In TCRdb, the public reads were trimmed at Q25 with fastp and aligned with MiXCR, with productive beta chains retained. Rows with one shared CDR3 protein collapse into an entry with the most common genes and DNA. The sample profile shows about 300,000 distinct CDR3 sequences; 80% to 90% of them were found once. Clones ranked in the top ten supply over 0.095% of the sample. Input material: CD8+ T cells from PBMCs. These receptors all stem from a human donor with multiple sclerosis.

The V and J genes are TRBV28 and TRBJ2-1; TRBD2 might be the D (6 bases). Germline loops: CDR1 MDHEN, CDR2 SYDVKM. The CDR3 is 14 residues long. Trimming cost V 6 bases and J 5 bases, with 14 bases left between them. The CDR3 region has the DNA TGTGCCAGCAGGGGTAGCGGTTTTGACAATGAGCAGTTCTTC. Its translation: CASRGSGFDNEQFF.

The chain joins TRBV27 to TRBJ2-3; 8 bases map to TRBD2. J lost 1 base, V lost 1 base, and 7 bases had no gene match. Germline V CDR1 and CDR2: MNHEY, SMNVEV (reference sequence). There are 17 residues in the CDR3. Here the CDR3 reads CASSLLWGAGGTDTQYF. The CDR3 DNA follows: TGTGCCAGCAGTTTATTGTGGGGAGCGGGAGGCACAGATACGCAGTATTTT.

The chain combines TRBV9 with TRBJ2-7, with 7 bases fitting TRBD1. Germline values: CDR1 SGDLS, CDR2 YYNGEE. The junction had 13 bases not matched to a gene; V was cut back by 4 bases and J by 6 bases. CDR3 length: 15 residues. The CDR3 DNA sequence: TGTGCCAGCAGCCCGGGGCAGGGGGAGTCACGCGAGCAGTACTTC. Encoded protein: CASSPGQGESREQYF.

The chain is built from TRBV6-5 and TRBJ2-5; 10 bases map to TRBD2. The ends lost 0 bases at V and 5 bases at J; junction bases unmatched: 15. Germline V gives CDR1 MNHEY, CDR2 SVGAGI. This CDR3 is built from 19 residues. The DNA of the CDR3 is TGTGCCAGCAGTTACTCGGTCCCATCTAGCGGGAGTTTTCAGGAGACCCAGTACTTC. Amino acids: CASSYSVPSSGSFQETQYF.

V usage is TRBV6-2 or TRBV6-3 and J usage is TRBJ2-7; D possibly corresponds to TRBD2 (6 bases). Per the germline V gene, CDR1 is MNHEY and CDR2 is SVGEGT. CDR3 length equals 16 residues. V dropped 4 bases and J dropped 3 bases, with 19 bases sitting between them. CDR3 in amino acids: CASSSPLSGSLYEQYF. CDR3 coding DNA: TGTGCCAGCAGTTCCCCCCTAAGCGGGTCCCTCTACGAGCAGTACTTC.

Only one count was recorded for this clonotype. The V gene is TRBV5-1, the J gene TRBJ2-7; 7 bases are shared with TRBD2. The germline CDR1 and CDR2 sequences are SGHRS and YFSETQ. This CDR3 region has 14 residues. The V segment lost 0 bases and the J segment 5 bases; nucleotides outside the gene matches: 5. In DNA form, the CDR3 reads TGCGCCAGCAGCTTGGGACTAGCTAGCGACGAGCAGTACTTC. Amino acid sequence: CASSLGLASDEQYF. The full variable domain, rest sourced from reference TRBV5-1 and TRBJ2-7, is KAGVTQTPRYLIKTRGQQVTLSCSPISGHRSVSWYQQTPGQGLQFLFEYFSETQRNKGNFPGRFSGRQFSNSRSEMNVSTLELGDSALYLCASSLGLASDEQYFGPGTRLTVT.

The chain joins TRBV12-3 or TRBV12-4 to TRBJ1-5; the D is unclear. Trimming removed 0 bases from V and 8 bases from J, with 8 bases in between. The CDR3 covers 13 residues. This CDR3 is CASSLAVYKPQHF. The CDR3, as DNA: TGTGCCAGCAGTTTAGCGGTTTATAAGCCCCAGCATTTT.

V usage is TRBV9 and J usage is TRBJ1-2; D call uncertain. Trimming removed 3 bases at V and 4 bases at J, with 10 bases between. Germline CDR1 reads SGDLS; CDR2 reads YYNGEE. The CDR3 loop spans 13 amino acids. The CDR3 coding sequence is TGTGCCAGCAGCGGGAGGGCTGCCTATGGCTACACCTTC. Amino acids: CASSGRAAYGYTF.

The chain uses TRBV6-5 and TRBJ2-1; either TRBD1 or TRBD2 may fit D (5 bases each). Germline V CDR1 and CDR2: MNHEY, SVGAGI. This CDR3 is built from 14 residues. Trimming shortened V by 4 bases and J by 7 bases, and 14 bases separated the two germline ends. CDR3 DNA sequence: TGTGCCAGCAGTTTGGGGGTTGGTGAGAATGAGCAGTTCTTC. It yields the protein CASSLGVGENEQFF.

This clonotype was seen more than once but under ten times. The DNA for the CDR3 is TGTGCCAGCAGCCTGGGACAGGTAAAGGGGAACACTGAAGCTTTCTTT. It codes for CASSLGQVKGNTEAFF. The rearrangement joins TRBV7-6 to TRBJ1-1, with 8 positions matching TRBD1. Germline V gene data show CDR1 as SGHVS and CDR2 as FNYEAQ. The CDR3 has 16 amino acids. V dropped 5 bases and J dropped 1; count of bases not matched to a gene: 9.

This chain joins TRBV28 and TRBJ2-5; 7 bases line up with TRBD2. The CDR3 sequence is 16 residues long. V lost 4 bases and J lost 3; bases outside the gene matches: 11. Per germline, CDR1 MDHEN and CDR2 SYDVKM. CDR3 in amino acids: CASSSKWGEGKETQYF. In nucleotides, the CDR3 is TGTGCCAGCAGTTCCAAGTGGGGGGAGGGAAAAGAGACCCAGTACTTC.

The CDR3 protein is CASSLSTGREAFF. Here the CDR3 DNA reads TGTGCCAGCTCCCTCTCGACAGGGAGGGAAGCTTTCTTT. V is TRBV18 and J is TRBJ1-1; 7 bases agree with TRBD1. With V trimmed by 6 bases and J by 8 bases, 9 bases remained unmatched. The germline V gene has CDR1 KGHSH and CDR2 LQKENI. This CDR3 has 13 residues. Based on the CDR3 plus reference TRBV18 and TRBJ1-1, the full variable domain is NAGVMQNPRHLVRRRGQEARLRCSPMKGHSHVYWYRQLPEEGLKFMVYLQKENIIDESGMPKERFSAEFPKEGPSILRIQQVVRGDSAAYFCASSLSTGREAFFGQGTRLTVV.

This chain's CDR3 is CASAEQLNTEAFF. CDR3 nucleotides: TGTGCCAGCGCCGAACAGCTGAACACTGAAGCTTTCTTT. The chain is built from TRBV2 and TRBJ1-1; the D is unclear. This CDR3 comprises 13 residues. Trimming removed 8 bases from V and 0 bases from J, with 10 bases in between. Germline CDR1 SNHLY, CDR2 FYNNEI.

The chain couples TRBV6-6 to TRBJ1-5, with D possibly matching TRBD1 (6 bases). Trimming pared 0 bases from V and 2 bases from J, leaving 11 bases between. Germline V gives CDR1 MNHNY, CDR2 SVGAGI (reference sequence). The CDR3 runs 16 residues. CDR3 in DNA: TGTGCCAGCAGTTACTCGCCAGGGGCAGGCAATCAGCCCCAGCATTTT. Its protein is CASSYSPGAGNQPQHF.

CDR3 sequence reads: CASSLALAGGPNEQFF. CDR3 nucleotide sequence: TGCGCCAGCAGCTTAGCCCTAGCGGGAGGTCCCAATGAGCAGTTCTTC. The chain has TRBV5-1 and TRBJ2-1; 11 bases map to TRBD2. The V segment lost 2 bases and the J segment 6 bases; nucleotides outside the gene matches: 7. The CDR3 extends over 16 amino acids. Germline V gene sequence: CDR1 SGHRS, CDR2 YFSETQ.

The chain couples TRBV7-9 to TRBJ2-7; perhaps TRBD2 as D (5 bases). The germline V gene encodes CDR1 SEHNR and CDR2 FQNEAQ (reference sequence). V lost 4 bases and J lost 6, with 19 bases in between. CDR3 size: 15 residues. CDR3 sequence reads: CASSSPTPSNPEQYF. For the CDR3, the DNA is TGTGCCAGCAGCTCACCCACGCCTAGCAACCCCGAGCAGTACTTC.

The rearrangement links TRBV29-1 to TRBJ1-2; no firm D call. CDR1 is SQVTM and CDR2 is ANQGSEA in the germline V gene. This CDR3 contains 11 residues. Deletions cut 1 base from V and 7 bases from J, with 7 bases between. The CDR3 sequence: CSVEGRAGYTF. As DNA, the CDR3 is TGCAGCGTTGAAGGCCGGGCTGGCTACACCTTC.

The chain links TRBV9 to TRBJ1-1; 9 bases are shared with TRBD1. The germline V gene has CDR1 SGDLS and CDR2 YYNGEE. The CDR3 consists of 18 residues. The ends lost 0 bases at V and 1 base at J; junction bases unmatched: 10. CDR3 sequence: CASSVAGQGLDSNTEAFF. The CDR3 region has the DNA TGTGCCAGCAGCGTAGCGGGACAGGGCCTTGACTCGAACACTGAAGCTTTCTTT.

The chain couples TRBV24-1 to TRBJ1-1; no clear D. This CDR3 region has 13 residues. CDR1 and CDR2 (germline): KGHDR, SFDVKD. V dropped 2 bases and J dropped 7 bases, with 10 bases sitting between them. CDR3 DNA sequence: TGTGCCACCAGTGATTCTCTTACTGATGAAGCTTTCTTT. Amino acids: CATSDSLTDEAFF.

The J gene is TRBJ1-2, the V gene TRBV7-9; 11 bases agree with TRBD1. Germline lookup yields CDR1 SEHNR and CDR2 FQNEAQ (reference sequence). There are 13 residues in the CDR3. V shed 5 bases, J shed 8 bases, and the junction held 4 bases outside the gene matches. The CDR3 region has the DNA TGTGCCAGCAGCCACCGGACAGGGGGCGGCTACACCTTC. Protein: CASSHRTGGGYTF.

This chain uses TRBV5-4 with TRBJ2-1; perhaps TRBD2 as D (6 bases). There are 14 residues in the CDR3. Germline lookup yields CDR1 SGHNT and CDR2 YYREEE (reference sequence). Trimming took off 0 bases at V and 9 bases at J, with 13 bases between the two ends. This CDR3 reads CASSLGRAGGEQFF. DNA of the CDR3: TGTGCCAGCAGCTTGGGGAGGGCCGGGGGTGAGCAGTTCTTC.

The chain uses TRBV20-1 and TRBJ1-2; D call uncertain. The CDR3 extends over 13 amino acids. The V end was cut by 1 base, the J end by 1 base, with 7 bases between. Germline CDR1 DFQATT, CDR2 SNEGSKA (reference sequence). The CDR3 loop reads CSARGASNYGYTF. The CDR3 DNA sequence: TGCAGTGCTAGAGGAGCCAGTAACTATGGCTACACCTTC.

The chain combines TRBV29-1 with TRBJ2-7, with D perhaps assigned TRBD1 or TRBD2 (5 bases each). The V gene's germline CDR1 is SQVTM and CDR2 ANQGSEA. The CDR3 is made up of 12 amino acids. V lost 4 bases and J 4 bases, leaving 11 bases between the germline ends. This CDR3 reads CSVGKRGYEQYF. Written as DNA, the CDR3 is TGCAGCGTTGGGAAGAGGGGTTACGAGCAGTACTTC.

This chain connects TRBV10-3 to TRBJ2-2; 12 nucleotides match TRBD2. This CDR3 is built from 19 residues. V gave up 4 bases and J gave up 0 bases; unmatched junction bases: 9. Germline assignment: CDR1 ENHRY and CDR2 SYGVKD. In nucleotides, the CDR3 is TGTGCCATCAGTGGGACTAGCGGGGTAAAATTAACGAACACCGGGGAGCTGTTTTTT. It specifies CAISGTSGVKLTNTGELFF.

The rearrangement joins TRBV27 to TRBJ1-1; no definite D call. The ends were cut back, 2 bases at V and 2 bases at J, with 9 bases in the middle. Germline-derived CDR1 and CDR2 are MNHEY and SMNVEV (reference sequence). CDR3 size: 14 residues. In DNA, the CDR3 is TGTGCCAGCAGTTTACGGGCATCTAACACTGAAGCTTTCTTT. Translation gives CASSLRASNTEAFF.

This clonotype was seen only once. V gene TRBV6-5 combines with J gene TRBJ1-1, with 8 positions matching TRBD1. Trimming cost V 5 bases and J 5 bases; bases outside gene matches: 4. CDR1 and CDR2 from the germline V gene are MNHEY and SVGAGI. The length of the CDR3 is 13 residues. CDR3 coding DNA: TGTGCCAGCAGTGGACAGGGCTGGACTGAAGCTTTCTTT. Translation: CASSGQGWTEAFF.